These 7 T cell receptor beta chains were all obtained from the same sample, sequenced in a study of tumor-infiltrating lymphocytes in oesophageal squamous cell carcinoma. From the PCR reads, TCRdb called clonotypes with MiXCR, one entry per CDR3 protein. The sample shows about 19,000 distinct CDR3 sequences, over 40% of them seen only once. Sequencing was performed on normal esophageal tissue next to the tumor. These TCRs come from a male donor with esophageal squamous cell carcinoma.

The chain employs TRBV20-1 and TRBJ2-6, with 12 bases that match TRBD2. Trimming took 0 bases from V and 1 from J; bases not matched to a gene: 16. This CDR3 spans 22 amino acids. In germline, CDR1 is DFQATT, CDR2 SNEGSKA (reference sequence). The CDR3 region is CSAREGNPGLAGLRSGANVLTF. DNA of the CDR3: TGCAGTGCTAGAGAGGGGAACCCAGGACTAGCGGGACTAAGGTCTGGGGCCAACGTCCTGACTTTC.

This clonotype is a singleton in its sample. V and J are TRBV7-3 and TRBJ2-1; 7 nucleotides match TRBD2. The CDR3 covers 14 residues. Germline CDR1 and CDR2: SGHTA and FQGTGA. Unmatched junction bases numbered 10, after V lost 8 bases and J lost 6 bases. Here the CDR3 reads CASGSGGSANEQFF. The CDR3 coding sequence is TGTGCCAGCGGGTCTGGCGGGAGCGCCAATGAGCAGTTCTTC.

CDR3 protein: CASSSGQGYETQFF. DNA for the CDR3: TGTGCCAGCAGCTCGGGACAGGGTTACGAGACCCAGTTCTTC. The chain uses TRBV7-4 and TRBJ2-5; 9 nucleotides match TRBD1. TRBJ2-1 explains the end of the DNA better; the J call may be wrong. The CDR3 runs to 14 residues. Germline assignment: CDR1 SGHVT and CDR2 SQSDAQ.

The chain carries TRBV7-8 and TRBJ2-1; unclear D gene. From germline, CDR1 is SGHVS and CDR2 FQNEAQ. This CDR3 is 20 amino acids long. Deletions cut 0 bases from V and 3 bases from J, with 24 bases between. The CDR3 here is CASSLAYPTGQGDNYNEQFF. The CDR3 nucleotides read TGTGCCAGCAGCTTAGCGTATCCGACGGGCCAAGGTGACAACTACAATGAGCAGTTCTTC.

The chain has TRBV7-2 and TRBJ2-1, with a possible D match to TRBD2 (5 bases). Germline lookup yields CDR1 SGHTA and CDR2 FQGNSA. V was pared by 6 bases and J by 4 bases, with 10 bases between. This CDR3 comprises 13 residues. The chain's CDR3 is CASRRALYNEQFF. The CDR3, as DNA: TGTGCCAGCAGGCGGGCGCTATACAATGAGCAGTTCTTC.

J is TRBJ2-5 and V is TRBV7-3; D unresolved. The J call may be in error: the DNA end matches TRBJ2-1 better. This CDR3 contains 13 residues. Germline CDR1 SGHTA, CDR2 FQGTGA. The DNA of the CDR3 is TGTGCCAGCAGCTTAACCGGGTACAATGAGCAGTTCTTC. Protein: CASSLTGYNEQFF.

This clonotype was seen a few times. The chain joins TRBV7-4 to TRBJ2-7; D perhaps matches TRBD2 (5 bases). The CDR3 runs 18 residues. The V end lost 4 bases, the J end lost 7 bases, and 29 bases lay between the germline ends. Germline V gene lookup returns CDR1 SGHVT and CDR2 SQSDAQ. The CDR3 reads CASSSLAYSRSSYNEQYF. In DNA, the CDR3 is TGTGCCAGCAGCTCGCTAGCTTATAGCAGAAGCTCCTACAATGAGCAGTACTTC.